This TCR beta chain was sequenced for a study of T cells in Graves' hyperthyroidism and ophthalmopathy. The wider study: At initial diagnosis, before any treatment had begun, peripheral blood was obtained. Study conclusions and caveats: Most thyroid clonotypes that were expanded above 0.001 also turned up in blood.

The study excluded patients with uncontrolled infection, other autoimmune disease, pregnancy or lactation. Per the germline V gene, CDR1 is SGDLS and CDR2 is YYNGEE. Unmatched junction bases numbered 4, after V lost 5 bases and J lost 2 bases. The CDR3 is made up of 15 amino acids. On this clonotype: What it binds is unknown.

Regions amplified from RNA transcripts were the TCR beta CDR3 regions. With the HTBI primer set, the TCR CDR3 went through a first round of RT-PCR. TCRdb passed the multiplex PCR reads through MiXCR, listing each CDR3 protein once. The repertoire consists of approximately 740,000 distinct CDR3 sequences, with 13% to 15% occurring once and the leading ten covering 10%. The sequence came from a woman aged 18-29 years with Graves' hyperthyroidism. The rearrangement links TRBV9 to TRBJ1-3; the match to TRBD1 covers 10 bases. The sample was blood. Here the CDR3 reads CASREGTGAGNTIYF. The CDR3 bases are TGTGCCAGCAGAGAGGGGACAGGGGCTGGAAACACCATATATTTT.